This TCR beta chain was observed in a study of blood T cell repertoires in COVID-19. For the study at large: Both acute and convalescent COVID-19 samples were obtained from the United States, Italy and Spain.

Assignment of participants to cohorts was predicated upon participant-reported clinical history. Donors in Cohort 3 counted as recovered after two negative PCRs, clearance, or symptom resolution. CDR3 size: 13 residues. CDR1 is SGHRS, CDR2 YFSETQ, per germline. V was pared by 5 bases and J by 5 bases, with 3 bases of the junction left unmatched. Original analysis: Amplified reference gene primers provided the basis for estimating nucleated cell counts. Profiled with immunoSEQ multiplex PCR; TCRdb holds only in-frame clones, not every one. V and J calls and clone size are copied from that table; D and trimming were computed from the DNA. The sample has more than 450,000 clones; around 87% are singletons.

Sequenced material: PBMCs or T cells enriched from blood (not recorded which). The gene calls are TRBV5-1 and TRBJ1-4, with TRBD1 matching over 7 bases. This sequence was found in a woman aged 18 to 35 who had recovered from COVID-19. The DNA of the CDR3 is TGCGCCAGCAGGGGGACAGTCAATGAAAAACTGTTTTTT. Translation gives CASRGTVNEKLFF.